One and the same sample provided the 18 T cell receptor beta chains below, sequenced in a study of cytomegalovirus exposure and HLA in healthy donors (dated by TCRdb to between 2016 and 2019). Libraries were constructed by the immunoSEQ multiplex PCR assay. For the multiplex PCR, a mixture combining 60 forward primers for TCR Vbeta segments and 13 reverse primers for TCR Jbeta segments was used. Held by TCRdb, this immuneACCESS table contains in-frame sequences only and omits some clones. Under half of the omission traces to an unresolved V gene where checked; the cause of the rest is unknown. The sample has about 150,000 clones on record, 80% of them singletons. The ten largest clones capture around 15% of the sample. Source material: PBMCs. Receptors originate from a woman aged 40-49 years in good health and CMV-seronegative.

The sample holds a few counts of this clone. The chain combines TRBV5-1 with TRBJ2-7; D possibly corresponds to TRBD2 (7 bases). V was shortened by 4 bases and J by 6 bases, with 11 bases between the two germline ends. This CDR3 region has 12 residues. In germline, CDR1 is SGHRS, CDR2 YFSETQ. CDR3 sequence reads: CASSGEGGEQYF. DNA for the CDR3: TGCGCCAGCAGCGGGGAGGGGGGCGAGCAGTACTTC. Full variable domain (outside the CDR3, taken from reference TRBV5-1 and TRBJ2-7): KAGVTQTPRYLIKTRGQQVTLSCSPISGHRSVSWYQQTPGQGLQFLFEYFSETQRNKGNFPGRFSGRQFSNSRSEMNVSTLELGDSALYLCASSGEGGEQYFGPGTRLTVT.

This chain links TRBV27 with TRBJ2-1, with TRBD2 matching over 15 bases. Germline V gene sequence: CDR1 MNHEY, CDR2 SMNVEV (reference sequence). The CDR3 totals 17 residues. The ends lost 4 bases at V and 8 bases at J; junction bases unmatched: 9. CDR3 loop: CASSSPGLAGGMDEQFF. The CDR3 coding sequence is TGTGCCAGCAGTTCTCCGGGACTAGCGGGAGGCATGGATGAGCAGTTCTTC.

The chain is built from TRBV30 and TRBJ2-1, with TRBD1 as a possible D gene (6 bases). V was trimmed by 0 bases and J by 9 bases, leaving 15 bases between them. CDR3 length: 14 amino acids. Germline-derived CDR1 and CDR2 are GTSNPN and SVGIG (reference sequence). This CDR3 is CAWSVRTDVGEQFF. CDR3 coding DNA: TGTGCCTGGAGTGTTAGGACAGATGTGGGTGAGCAGTTCTTC.

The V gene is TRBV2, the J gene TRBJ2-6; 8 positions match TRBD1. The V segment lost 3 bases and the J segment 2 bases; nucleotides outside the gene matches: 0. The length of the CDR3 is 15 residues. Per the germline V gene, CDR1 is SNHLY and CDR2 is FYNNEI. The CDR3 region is CASSEDRAGANVLTF. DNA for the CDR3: TGTGCCAGCAGTGAGGACAGGGCTGGGGCCAACGTCCTGACTTTC.

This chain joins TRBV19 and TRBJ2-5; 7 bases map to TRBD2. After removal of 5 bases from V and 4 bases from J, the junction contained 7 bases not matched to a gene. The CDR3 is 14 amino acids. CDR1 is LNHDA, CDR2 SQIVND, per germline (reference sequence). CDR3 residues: CASSGPGRGETQYF. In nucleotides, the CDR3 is TGTGCCAGTAGTGGCCCGGGGAGGGGAGAGACCCAGTACTTC.

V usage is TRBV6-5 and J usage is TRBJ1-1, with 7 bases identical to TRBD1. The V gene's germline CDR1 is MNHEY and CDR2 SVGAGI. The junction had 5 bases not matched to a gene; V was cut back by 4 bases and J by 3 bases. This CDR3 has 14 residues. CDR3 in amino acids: CASSSRTGDTEAFF. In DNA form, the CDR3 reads TGTGCCAGCAGTTCCCGAACAGGGGACACTGAAGCTTTCTTT.

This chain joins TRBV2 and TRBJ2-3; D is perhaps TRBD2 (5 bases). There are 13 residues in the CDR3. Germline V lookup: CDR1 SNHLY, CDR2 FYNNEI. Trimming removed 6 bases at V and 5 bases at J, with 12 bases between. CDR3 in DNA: TGTGCCAGCAGGGAGCGGTGGGAAGATACGCAGTATTTT. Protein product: CASRERWEDTQYF. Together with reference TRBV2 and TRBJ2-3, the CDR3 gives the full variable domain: EPEVTQTPSHQVTQMGQEVILRCVPISNHLYFYWYRQILGQKVEFLVSFYNNEISEKSEIFDDQFSVERPDGSNFTLKIRSTKLEDSAMYFCASRERWEDTQYFGPGTRLTVL.

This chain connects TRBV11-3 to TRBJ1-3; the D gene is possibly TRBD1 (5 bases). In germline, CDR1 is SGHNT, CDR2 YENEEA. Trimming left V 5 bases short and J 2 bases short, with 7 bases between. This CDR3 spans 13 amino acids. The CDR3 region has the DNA TGTGCCAGCAGCCCGACAGCTGGAAACACCATATATTTT. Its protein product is CASSPTAGNTIYF. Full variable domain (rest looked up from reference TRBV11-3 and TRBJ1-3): EAGVVQSPRYKIIEKKQPVAFWCNPISGHNTLYWYLQNLGQGPELLIRYENEEAVDDSQLPKDRFSAERLKGVDSTLKIQPAELGDSAVYLCASSPTAGNTIYFGEGSWLTVV.

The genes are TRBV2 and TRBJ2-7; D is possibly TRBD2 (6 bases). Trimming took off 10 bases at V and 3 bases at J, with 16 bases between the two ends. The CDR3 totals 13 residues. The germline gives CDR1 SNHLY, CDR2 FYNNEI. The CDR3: CATRRDFSYEQYF. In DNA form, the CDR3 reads TGTGCCACCCGCCGGGACTTCAGCTACGAGCAGTACTTC.

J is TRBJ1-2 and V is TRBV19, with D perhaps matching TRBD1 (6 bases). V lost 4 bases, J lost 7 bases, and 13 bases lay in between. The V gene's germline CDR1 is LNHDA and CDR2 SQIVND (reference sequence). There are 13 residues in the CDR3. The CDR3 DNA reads TGTGCCAGTAGTACTACAGGGTCGGGTGGCTACACCTTC. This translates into CASSTTGSGGYTF. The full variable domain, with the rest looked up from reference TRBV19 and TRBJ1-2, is DGGITQSPKYLFRKEGQNVTLSCEQNLNHDAMYWYRQDPGQGLRLIYYSQIVNDFQKGDIAEGYSVSREKKESFPLTVTSAQKNPTAFYLCASSTTGSGGYTFGSGTRLTVV.

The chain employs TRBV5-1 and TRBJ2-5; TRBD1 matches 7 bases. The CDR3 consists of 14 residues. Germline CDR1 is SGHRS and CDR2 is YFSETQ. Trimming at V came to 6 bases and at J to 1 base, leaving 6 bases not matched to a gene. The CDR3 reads CASTRDSLQETQYF. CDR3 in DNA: TGCGCCAGCACCCGGGACAGCCTCCAAGAGACCCAGTACTTC.

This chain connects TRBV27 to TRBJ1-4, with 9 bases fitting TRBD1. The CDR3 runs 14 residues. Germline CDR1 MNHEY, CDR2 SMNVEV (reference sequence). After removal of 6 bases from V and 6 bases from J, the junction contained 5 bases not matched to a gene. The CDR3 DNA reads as TGTGCCAGCAGGTCCGGGACAGGGTATGAAAAACTGTTTTTT. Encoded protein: CASRSGTGYEKLFF.

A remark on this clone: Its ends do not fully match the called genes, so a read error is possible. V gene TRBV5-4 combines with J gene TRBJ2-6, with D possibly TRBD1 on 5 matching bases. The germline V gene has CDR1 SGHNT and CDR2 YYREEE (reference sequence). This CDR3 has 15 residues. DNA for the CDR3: TGTGCCAGCAGCCGCGGACCCTCTGGGGCCAACGGCCTGACTTTC. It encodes CASSRGPSGANGLTF.

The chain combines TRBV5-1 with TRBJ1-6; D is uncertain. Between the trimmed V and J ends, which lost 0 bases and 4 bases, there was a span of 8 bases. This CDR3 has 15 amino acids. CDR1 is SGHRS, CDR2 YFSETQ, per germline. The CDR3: CASSLDISYNSPLHF. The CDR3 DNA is TGCGCCAGCAGCTTGGATATCAGTTATAATTCACCCCTCCACTTT.

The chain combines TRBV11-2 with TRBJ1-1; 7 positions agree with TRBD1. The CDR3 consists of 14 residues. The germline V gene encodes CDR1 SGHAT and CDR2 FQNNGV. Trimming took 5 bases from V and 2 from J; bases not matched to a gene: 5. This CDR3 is CASSLRDSNTEAFF. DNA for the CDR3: TGTGCCAGCAGCCTCCGGGACAGCAACACTGAAGCTTTCTTT.

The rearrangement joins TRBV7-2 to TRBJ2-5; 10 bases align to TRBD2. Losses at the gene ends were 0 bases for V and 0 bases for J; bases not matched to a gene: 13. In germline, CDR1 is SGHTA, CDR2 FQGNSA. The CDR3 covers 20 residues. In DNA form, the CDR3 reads TGTGCCAGCAGCTTAGCCCCCCCTAGCGGGAGTGGGAAGTACCAAGAGACCCAGTACTTC. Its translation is CASSLAPPSGSGKYQETQYF.

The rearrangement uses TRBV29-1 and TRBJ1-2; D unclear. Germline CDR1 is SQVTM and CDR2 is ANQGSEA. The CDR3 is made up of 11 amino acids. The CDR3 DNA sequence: TGCACCATAGGAGAGGGCTATGGCTACACCTTC. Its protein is CTIGEGYGYTF.

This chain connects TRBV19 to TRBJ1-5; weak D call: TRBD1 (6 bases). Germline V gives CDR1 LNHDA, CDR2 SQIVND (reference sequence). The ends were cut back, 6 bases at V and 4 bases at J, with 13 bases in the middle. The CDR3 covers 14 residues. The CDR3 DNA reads TGTGCCAGTAGCCAGGGACAAATAAATCAGCCCCAGCATTTT. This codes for CASSQGQINQPQHF.